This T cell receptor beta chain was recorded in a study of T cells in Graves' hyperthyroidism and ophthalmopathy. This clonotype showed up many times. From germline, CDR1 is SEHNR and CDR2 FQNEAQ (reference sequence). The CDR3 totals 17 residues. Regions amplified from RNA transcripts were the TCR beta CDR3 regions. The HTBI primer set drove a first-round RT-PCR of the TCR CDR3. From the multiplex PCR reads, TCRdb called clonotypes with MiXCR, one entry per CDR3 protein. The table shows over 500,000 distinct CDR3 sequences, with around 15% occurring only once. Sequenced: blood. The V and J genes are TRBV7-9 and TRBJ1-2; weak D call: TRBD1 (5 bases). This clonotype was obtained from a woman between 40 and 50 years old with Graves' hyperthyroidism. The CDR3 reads CVCSVWPWDGIYYGYTF. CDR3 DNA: TGTGTCTGCTCTGTTTGGCCCTGGGACGGCATCTACTATGGCTACACCTTC.